This is a list of T cell receptor beta chains from one sample in a study of early T cells in non-severe SARS-CoV-2 infection. One entry per CDR3 protein, called by TCRdb with MiXCR from the 5' RACE reads. The data show about 80,000 distinct CDR3 sequences, roughly an eighth seen once. Sequenced input: whole blood. Receptors were obtained from an adult who was a healthcare worker with PCR-confirmed SARS-CoV-2 infection or an uninfected control (not recorded which). Both conserved end residues are part of each CDR3. The D gene is left open where the match is weak. The listing skips clone size in some rows; elsewhere it reads once, few, many or a size class.

clone size,V gene,J gene,D gene,CDR3 DNA,CDR3 protein
many,TRBV5-5,TRBJ2-7,.,TGTGCCAGCAGCTTGGGCCGGCACGAGCAGTACTTC,CASSLGRHEQYF
few,TRBV20-1,TRBJ1-1,.,TGCAGTGCCTCAAAGGTAATATTCACTGAAGCTTTCTTT,CSASKVIFTEAFF
few,TRBV6-5,TRBJ2-3,.,TGTGCCAGCCGCCTAATCCTAGGCACAGATACGCAGTATTTT,CASRLILGTDTQYF
.,TRBV5-1,TRBJ1-1,.,TGCGCCAGCAGCTTGGTGGCAGCTTCGAACACTGAAGCTTTCTTT,CASSLVAASNTEAFF
many,TRBV7-9,TRBJ1-3,.,TGTGCCAGCAGCCGGGAACGAGGGGGCTCTGGAAACACCATATATTTT,CASSRERGGSGNTIYF
few,TRBV27,TRBJ1-1,.,TGTGCCAGCAGTCCCTATGGTGTTATGGCCCCTGAAGCTTTCTTT,CASSPYGVMAPEAFF
many,TRBV24-1,TRBJ1-5,TRBD1,TGTGCCACCAGTGATCCCGGGACAGGGGTAGGAGCCAATCAGCCCCAGCATTTT,CATSDPGTGVGANQPQHF
many,TRBV10-3,TRBJ2-5,TRBD2,TGTGCCATCAAAGTAGCGGGAGAACAAGAGACCCAGTACTTC,CAIKVAGEQETQYF
few,TRBV6-6,TRBJ2-2,.,TGTGCCAGCAGCACCCACACCGGGGAGCTGTTTTTT,CASSTHTGELFF
many,TRBV9,TRBJ2-7,TRBD1,TGTGCCAGCAGCCTAAGGACAGGGGCGACCTACGAGCAGTACTTC,CASSLRTGATYEQYF
few,TRBV29-1,TRBJ1-1,.,TGCAGCGTCCCCGGGGGCCCGACTGAAGCTTTCTTT,CSVPGGPTEAFF
few,TRBV19,TRBJ2-3,TRBD2,TGTGCCAGTAGTAGCGGGGGAGAAACAGATACGCAGTATTTT,CASSSGGETDTQYF
few,TRBV3-1,TRBJ2-7,TRBD2,TGTGCCAGCAGCCAGCTAGGACTAGCGGGAGGTTACGAGCAGTACTTC,CASSQLGLAGGYEQYF
many,TRBV7-6,TRBJ2-5,.,TGTGCCAGCAGCTCCCCTCCCGGGCTAGAGACCCAGTACTTC,CASSSPPGLETQYF
few,TRBV9,TRBJ2-1,.,TGTGCCAGCAGCGTTAGCGGCAATGAGCAGTTCTTC,CASSVSGNEQFF
.,TRBV2,TRBJ1-5,TRBD1,TGTGCCAGCAGTGATGGGGACAGGGCCTATAGCAATCAGCCCCAGCATTTT,CASSDGDRAYSNQPQHF
many,TRBV12-3/TRBV12-4,TRBJ1-1,.,TGTGCCAGCAGCCCCCTACAGGTGAACACTGAAGCTTTCTTT,CASSPLQVNTEAFF
few,TRBV29-1,TRBJ1-2,TRBD1,TGCAGCGTTGAAGGGACAGGGGGCTATGGCTACACCTTC,CSVEGTGGYGYTF
many,TRBV20-1,TRBJ2-6,TRBD1,TGCAGTGCTAGGGGACAGCCCATCCTCTCTGGGGCCAACGTCCTGACTTTC,CSARGQPILSGANVLTF
few,TRBV10-1,TRBJ1-6,.,TGCGCCAGCAGTGCGGGCAGAGAGGTTGGAAATTCACCCCTCCACTTT,CASSAGREVGNSPLHF
many,TRBV24-1,TRBJ2-2,.,TGTGCCACCAGCTCAAATCCCCCCGGGACGGAGAACACCGGGGAGCTGTTTTTT,CATSSNPPGTENTGELFF
.,TRBV7-6,TRBJ2-1,TRBD2,TGTGCCAGCAGCCAACCGGGACTAGCGGGCAATGAGCAGTTCTTC,CASSQPGLAGNEQFF
many,TRBV29-1,TRBJ2-1,.,TGCAGCGCCCGGTTGGGGTCCTACAATGAGCAGTTCTTC,CSARLGSYNEQFF
many,TRBV6-4,TRBJ2-1,TRBD2,TGTGCCAGCAGTGATGGACTAGCGGACTACAATGAGCAGTTCTTC,CASSDGLADYNEQFF
.,TRBV24-1,TRBJ1-1,.,TGTGCCACCAGTGACCAGACAGGCAAGGGCACTGAAGCTTTCTTT,CATSDQTGKGTEAFF
many,TRBV12-3/TRBV12-4,TRBJ1-1,.,TGTGCCAGCAAAAACAGGGAGGACACTGAAGCTTTCTTT,CASKNREDTEAFF
.,TRBV29-1,TRBJ1-1,.,TGCAGCGTTGATGGCCGGATGGGGGGGAACACTGAAGCTTTCTTT,CSVDGRMGGNTEAFF
many,TRBV5-6,TRBJ2-3,TRBD2,TGTGCCAGCAGCTTGGCCCCTAGCGGAAAGGGGACGCAGTATTTT,CASSLAPSGKGTQYF
many,TRBV20-1,TRBJ2-7,.,TGCAGTGCTTATGAGGGAGCCGGGACACACTACGAGCAGTACTTC,CSAYEGAGTHYEQYF
once,TRBV6-2/TRBV6-3,TRBJ2-6,TRBD2,TGTGCCAGCACCAATAGTGGTCGGACTAGCGGGAGTGATGGGGCCAACGTCCTGACTTTC,CASTNSGRTSGSDGANVLTF
.,TRBV10-2,TRBJ2-5,.,TGCGCCAGCGGGCAGTCAATGGAGACCCAGTACTTC,CASGQSMETQYF
.,TRBV20-1,TRBJ2-6,.,TGCAGTGCTAGGGAGGGATCTGGGGCCAACGTCCTGACTTTC,CSAREGSGANVLTF
.,TRBV29-1,TRBJ1-2,.,TGCAGCGTAATAGACACGTCCTATGGCTACACCTTC,CSVIDTSYGYTF
many,TRBV20-1,TRBJ2-1,TRBD2,TGCAGTGCTAGCGTACAGGTGGGGAGCGGGAGAAACAATGAGCAGTTCTTC,CSASVQVGSGRNNEQFF
many,TRBV5-1,TRBJ2-5,TRBD1,TGCGCCAGCAGCTCCCACAGGGGGCAGTCAGAGACCCAGTACTTC,CASSSHRGQSETQYF
few,TRBV18,TRBJ1-1,.,TGTGCCAGCTCCCCCCTGGCAGAGAACACTGAAGCTTTCTTT,CASSPLAENTEAFF
few,TRBV18,TRBJ2-1,TRBD1,TGTGCCAGCGCGTCCGGGACAGATGAGCAGTTCTTC,CASASGTDEQFF
.,TRBV12-3/TRBV12-4,TRBJ2-1,TRBD2,TGTGCCAGCACCCCCGGGACTAGTATCAATGAGCAGTTCTTC,CASTPGTSINEQFF
.,TRBV3-1,TRBJ2-1,.,TGTGCCAGCAGAGAGAAGACCGAGCAGTTCTTC,CASREKTEQFF
.,TRBV10-1,TRBJ2-1,.,TGCGCCACCAGTGATAACCCCTGGCGGGGTACGCAGTTCTTC,CATSDNPWRGTQFF
.,TRBV27,TRBJ2-7,.,TGTGCCAGCAGCCCCGACGGGCCAGGGACGACCTACGAGCAGTACTTC,CASSPDGPGTTYEQYF
many,TRBV29-1,TRBJ2-7,.,TGCAGCGCTACGCGGGGAGCCTACGAGCAGTACTTC,CSATRGAYEQYF
.,TRBV7-2,TRBJ2-3,TRBD2,TGTGCCAGCAGCTTAGTGTCTAGCGGGAGCGCAGATACGCAGTATTTT,CASSLVSSGSADTQYF
few,TRBV6-5,TRBJ1-2,.,TGTGCCAGCAGTTACTCCCATCCTGGAGGGGGTGGAGGCTACACCTTC,CASSYSHPGGGGGYTF
few,TRBV28,TRBJ2-5,TRBD1,TGTGCCAGCAGTTGGGGGGGACAGGGCGGTAGTAAGGAGACCCAGTACTTC,CASSWGGQGGSKETQYF
many,TRBV29-1,TRBJ1-4,.,TGCAGCGTTGTAGGGACAACTGATAATGAAAAACTGTTTTTT,CSVVGTTDNEKLFF
.,TRBV29-1,TRBJ2-6,.,TGCAGCGTTGTGGTCAGAGGCTCTGGGGCCAACGTCCTGACTTTC,CSVVVRGSGANVLTF
.,TRBV6-5,TRBJ1-4,.,TGTGCCAGCAGTTACTCTTGGGGGGCAGGAGAAAAACTGTTTTTT,CASSYSWGAGEKLFF
.,TRBV12-3/TRBV12-4,TRBJ1-1,.,TGTGCCAGCAGTTTCATGGAAGCCACAGAAGCTTTTTTT,CASSFMEATEAFF
few,TRBV7-9,TRBJ1-1,.,TGTGCCAGCAGCCGGGTCCAGAACACTGAAGCTTTCTTT,CASSRVQNTEAFF
.,TRBV18,TRBJ1-3,.,TGTGCCAGCTCACCGGGAGGGGACTCTGGAAACACCATATATTTT,CASSPGGDSGNTIYF
many,TRBV2,TRBJ1-4,TRBD1,TGTGCCAGCAGGGCCGGGACAGGGGGCTTGTTTTTT,CASRAGTGGLFF
few,TRBV15,TRBJ1-1,.,TGTGCCACCAGCAGAGGACAGCCGGTCACTGAAGCTTTCTTT,CATSRGQPVTEAFF
many,TRBV11-2,TRBJ2-7,TRBD1,TGTGCCAGCAGCTCCCTCCGACAGGGGCCCTACGAGCAGTACTTC,CASSSLRQGPYEQYF
few,TRBV28,TRBJ1-1,.,TGTGCCAGTCGGCTTTTGCGGGTAGAGAACACTGAAGCTTTCTTT,CASRLLRVENTEAFF
.,TRBV29-1,TRBJ1-1,.,TGCAGCGTTAGGGCCCTCGGGAACACTGAAGCTTTCTTT,CSVRALGNTEAFF
many,TRBV28,TRBJ1-5,.,TGTGCCAGCAGTCCCTCGCAGAGGCGCCTGGGGTTT,CASSPSQRRLGF
few,TRBV13,TRBJ2-2,.,TGTGCCAGCAGCCCAAGGTCGAGCGGGGAGCTGTTTTTT,CASSPRSSGELFF
many,TRBV5-1,TRBJ1-3,.,TGCGCCAGCATGCCTGGAAACACCATATATTTT,CASMPGNTIYF